Listed below are T cell receptor beta chains from one sample, sequenced in a study of cytomegalovirus exposure and HLA in healthy donors. The data were produced by immunoSEQ multiplex PCR, yet TCRdb's version contains in-frame clones alone and is incomplete. The table includes about 160,000 clones, about 81% detected once. The source material was PBMCs. These TCRs come from a woman between 18 and 29 years old in good health and CMV-seronegative. Both conserved end residues are part of each CDR3. Each record gives: clone size, D gene, J gene, V gene, CDR3 protein, CDR3 DNA. A D gene is named only where the DNA matches it firmly. Rows may omit the clone size; those that give it use once, few, many or a size class.

abundance: NA
d_gene: TRBD2
j_gene: TRBJ2-1
v_gene: TRBV2
CDR3aa: CASSTLAGAYNEQFF
CDR3nt: TGTGCCAGCAGCACCCTGGCGGGGGCCTACAATGAGCAGTTCTTC

abundance: NA
d_gene: NA
j_gene: TRBJ1-2
v_gene: TRBV5-6
CDR3aa: CASSSTGFYGYTF
CDR3nt: TGTGCCAGCAGCTCGACAGGTTTCTATGGCTACACCTTC

abundance: NA
d_gene: NA
j_gene: TRBJ2-1
v_gene: TRBV29-1
CDR3aa: CSVLRVSGHNEQFF
CDR3nt: TGCAGCGTTCTCAGGGTCAGCGGGCACAATGAGCAGTTCTTC

abundance: NA
d_gene: NA
j_gene: TRBJ2-7
v_gene: TRBV2
CDR3aa: CASSDAMRGEQYF
CDR3nt: TGTGCCAGCAGTGACGCCATGCGGGGTGAGCAGTACTTC

abundance: NA
d_gene: NA
j_gene: TRBJ2-7
v_gene: TRBV6-1
CDR3aa: CASSEATGSSYEQYF
CDR3nt: TGTGCCAGCAGTGAGGCGACAGGTAGCTCCTACGAGCAGTACTTC

abundance: NA
d_gene: NA
j_gene: TRBJ1-2
v_gene: TRBV7-3
CDR3aa: CASSLTAGIENGYTF
CDR3nt: TGTGCCAGCAGCTTAACGGCGGGTATCGAGAATGGCTACACCTTC

abundance: NA
d_gene: NA
j_gene: TRBJ2-7
v_gene: TRBV14
CDR3aa: CASSQGGRWYEQYF
CDR3nt: TGTGCCAGCAGCCAAGGGGGCCGGTGGTACGAGCAGTACTTC

abundance: NA
d_gene: NA
j_gene: TRBJ2-7
v_gene: TRBV19
CDR3aa: CASSYSDSYEQYF
CDR3nt: TGTGCCAGTAGTTATTCCGACAGCTACGAGCAGTACTTC

abundance: NA
d_gene: TRBD2
j_gene: TRBJ2-5
v_gene: TRBV7-2
CDR3aa: CASSLGGGPQETQYF
CDR3nt: TGTGCCAGCAGCTTAGGCGGGGGGCCCCAAGAGACCCAGTACTTC

abundance: NA
d_gene: NA
j_gene: TRBJ1-2
v_gene: TRBV2
CDR3aa: CASSVVRLTPNYGYTF
CDR3nt: TGTGCCAGCAGTGTTGTCAGGCTTACACCGAACTATGGCTACACCTTC

abundance: NA
d_gene: NA
j_gene: TRBJ1-1
v_gene: TRBV5-5
CDR3aa: CASSLVYAENTEAFF
CDR3nt: TGTGCCAGCAGCTTGGTATATGCGGAGAACACTGAAGCTTTCTTT

abundance: NA
d_gene: TRBD1
j_gene: TRBJ1-1
v_gene: TRBV2
CDR3aa: CASRRQGLGDTEAFF
CDR3nt: TGTGCCAGCAGAAGACAGGGGCTAGGGGACACTGAAGCTTTCTTT

abundance: NA
d_gene: NA
j_gene: TRBJ1-2
v_gene: TRBV29-1
CDR3aa: CSVVGDRHYGYTF
CDR3nt: TGCAGCGTTGTAGGGGATCGACACTATGGCTACACCTTC

abundance: once
d_gene: NA
j_gene: TRBJ1-3
v_gene: TRBV6-5
CDR3aa: CASSPRSPSGNTIYF
CDR3nt: TGTGCCAGCAGCCCCCGTAGCCCCTCTGGAAACACCATATATTTT

abundance: NA
d_gene: TRBD1
j_gene: TRBJ1-4
v_gene: TRBV2
CDR3aa: CASLTDRAINEKLFF
CDR3nt: TGTGCCAGCCTAACTGACAGGGCCATTAATGAAAAACTGTTTTTT

abundance: NA
d_gene: NA
j_gene: TRBJ2-7
v_gene: TRBV5-8
CDR3aa: CASSLVNYFYEQYF
CDR3nt: TGTGCCAGCAGCTTGGTCAACTACTTCTACGAGCAGTACTTC

abundance: NA
d_gene: NA
j_gene: TRBJ1-5
v_gene: TRBV11-2
CDR3aa: CASSLTGGNQPQHF
CDR3nt: TGTGCCAGCAGCCTAACAGGTGGCAATCAGCCCCAGCATTTT

abundance: NA
d_gene: TRBD2
j_gene: TRBJ2-1
v_gene: TRBV7-9
CDR3aa: CASSSSSGSPYNEQFF
CDR3nt: TGTGCCAGCAGCTCTTCTAGCGGGAGTCCCTACAATGAGCAGTTCTTC

abundance: NA
d_gene: TRBD2
j_gene: TRBJ2-1
v_gene: TRBV25-1
CDR3aa: CATHLAGGNEQFF
CDR3nt: TGTGCCACCCATCTAGCGGGAGGTAATGAGCAGTTCTTC

abundance: NA
d_gene: TRBD1
j_gene: TRBJ1-4
v_gene: TRBV5-1
CDR3aa: CASTGGATNEKLFF
CDR3nt: TGCGCCAGTACAGGGGGCGCAACTAATGAAAAACTGTTTTTT

abundance: NA
d_gene: NA
j_gene: TRBJ1-2
v_gene: TRBV6-5
CDR3aa: CASSHWTESNYGYTF
CDR3nt: TGTGCCAGCAGTCACTGGACAGAGTCTAACTATGGCTACACCTTC

abundance: NA
d_gene: TRBD2
j_gene: TRBJ2-7
v_gene: TRBV6-1
CDR3aa: CASSVHGLAGAYEQYF
CDR3nt: TGTGCCAGCAGTGTCCACGGACTAGCGGGGGCCTACGAGCAGTACTTC

abundance: NA
d_gene: NA
j_gene: TRBJ1-3
v_gene: TRBV9
CDR3aa: CASSVQGSGNTIYF
CDR3nt: TGTGCCAGCAGCGTACAGGGGTCTGGAAACACCATATATTTT

abundance: NA
d_gene: TRBD1
j_gene: TRBJ1-1
v_gene: TRBV18
CDR3aa: CASSNSGTGNTEAFF
CDR3nt: TGTGCCAGCTCTAATTCCGGGACAGGGAACACTGAAGCTTTCTTT

abundance: NA
d_gene: NA
j_gene: TRBJ1-1
v_gene: TRBV6-5
CDR3aa: CASSYSTDTEAFF
CDR3nt: TGTGCCAGCAGTTACTCCACGGACACTGAAGCTTTCTTT

abundance: NA
d_gene: NA
j_gene: TRBJ1-1
v_gene: TRBV2
CDR3aa: CASSVESGNTEAFF
CDR3nt: TGTGCCAGCAGTGTTGAATCAGGGAACACTGAAGCTTTCTTT

abundance: NA
d_gene: TRBD1
j_gene: TRBJ1-2
v_gene: TRBV25-1
CDR3aa: CASSSTGGGYTF
CDR3nt: TGTGCCAGCAGTTCCACAGGGGGAGGCTACACCTTC

abundance: NA
d_gene: NA
j_gene: TRBJ2-7
v_gene: TRBV12-5
CDR3aa: CASGEAVSSYEQYF
CDR3nt: TGTGCTAGTGGCGAAGCGGTTTCTTCCTACGAGCAGTACTTC

abundance: NA
d_gene: NA
j_gene: TRBJ1-2
v_gene: TRBV10-3
CDR3aa: CAIDSGMGGYTF
CDR3nt: TGTGCCATCGATTCCGGAATGGGCGGCTACACCTTC

abundance: NA
d_gene: NA
j_gene: TRBJ2-7
v_gene: TRBV5-1
CDR3aa: CASSGVDGTYEQYF
CDR3nt: TGCGCCAGCAGCGGAGTAGACGGGACCTACGAGCAGTACTTC

abundance: NA
d_gene: NA
j_gene: TRBJ1-1
v_gene: TRBV10-3
CDR3aa: CAITERPTGDEAFF
CDR3nt: TGTGCCATCACCGAAAGACCAACGGGGGATGAAGCTTTCTTT

abundance: NA
d_gene: NA
j_gene: TRBJ1-1
v_gene: TRBV5-1
CDR3aa: CASSLGRGGTEAFF
CDR3nt: TGCGCCAGCAGCTTGGGAAGGGGAGGGACTGAAGCTTTCTTT

abundance: NA
d_gene: NA
j_gene: TRBJ2-1
v_gene: TRBV6-5
CDR3aa: CASSYSTVTLKFF
CDR3nt: TGTGCCAGCAGTTACTCGACAGTGACATTAAAGTTCTTC

abundance: NA
d_gene: NA
j_gene: TRBJ1-2
v_gene: TRBV28
CDR3aa: CASSSASTHAGFGGGYTF
CDR3nt: TGTGCCAGCAGTTCCGCTAGCACCCATGCCGGATTCGGTGGTGGCTACACCTTC

abundance: NA
d_gene: TRBD1
j_gene: TRBJ2-3
v_gene: TRBV29-1
CDR3aa: CSVEGDRETDTQYF
CDR3nt: TGCAGCGTTGAAGGGGACAGGGAGACAGATACGCAGTATTTT

abundance: NA
d_gene: NA
j_gene: TRBJ1-1
v_gene: TRBV5-1
CDR3aa: CASSLMAGTMNTEAFF
CDR3nt: TGCGCCAGCAGCTTGATGGCAGGAACCATGAACACTGAAGCTTTCTTT

abundance: NA
d_gene: NA
j_gene: TRBJ1-1
v_gene: TRBV11-1
CDR3aa: CASSLVVSGTEAFF
CDR3nt: TGTGCCAGCAGCTTAGTGGTCAGTGGCACTGAAGCTTTCTTT

abundance: NA
d_gene: NA
j_gene: TRBJ1-1
v_gene: TRBV6-6
CDR3aa: CASSYSSLLNTEAFF
CDR3nt: TGTGCCAGCAGTTACTCTTCCCTACTGAACACTGAAGCTTTCTTT

abundance: once
d_gene: TRBD1
j_gene: TRBJ1-2
v_gene: TRBV15
CDR3aa: CATSRSDRERDNYGYTF
CDR3nt: TGTGCCACCAGCAGGTCGGACAGGGAGAGGGATAACTATGGCTACACCTTC

abundance: NA
d_gene: NA
j_gene: TRBJ2-5
v_gene: TRBV11-3
CDR3aa: CASSSQGKQTQYF
CDR3nt: TGTGCCAGCAGCTCGCAGGGGAAACAGACCCAGTACTTC

abundance: NA
d_gene: NA
j_gene: TRBJ2-7
v_gene: TRBV6-1
CDR3aa: CASSEILGQGGHEQYF
CDR3nt: TGTGCCAGCAGTGAAATCTTGGGGCAGGGAGGCCACGAGCAGTACTTC

abundance: NA
d_gene: NA
j_gene: TRBJ2-1
v_gene: TRBV6-5
CDR3aa: CASSYFPLSDEQFF
CDR3nt: TGTGCCAGCAGTTACTTCCCATTAAGCGATGAGCAGTTCTTC

abundance: NA
d_gene: TRBD1
j_gene: TRBJ1-5
v_gene: TRBV19
CDR3aa: CASSTDRGPSNQPQHF
CDR3nt: TGTGCCAGTAGTACCGACAGGGGGCCTAGCAATCAGCCCCAGCATTTT

abundance: NA
d_gene: NA
j_gene: TRBJ1-1
v_gene: TRBV7-6
CDR3aa: CASSKNHGANTEAFF
CDR3nt: TGTGCCAGCAGCAAAAACCATGGGGCGAACACTGAAGCTTTCTTT

abundance: few
d_gene: NA
j_gene: TRBJ1-2
v_gene: TRBV5-6
CDR3aa: CASSSTGLPGYTF
CDR3nt: TGTGCCAGCAGCTCAACAGGGCTTCCTGGCTACACCTTC

abundance: few
d_gene: TRBD1
j_gene: TRBJ1-2
v_gene: TRBV27
CDR3aa: CASSRGTGGLGYTF
CDR3nt: TGTGCCAGCAGCCGTGGGACAGGGGGCCTTGGCTACACCTTC

abundance: few
d_gene: TRBD2
j_gene: TRBJ2-3
v_gene: TRBV7-9
CDR3aa: CASSLPSGRSDTQYF
CDR3nt: TGTGCCAGCAGCTTGCCTAGCGGGAGATCAGATACGCAGTATTTT

abundance: NA
d_gene: NA
j_gene: TRBJ2-7
v_gene: TRBV29-1
CDR3aa: CSVARGISAYEQYF
CDR3nt: TGCAGCGTCGCGAGGGGGATTTCAGCCTACGAGCAGTACTTC

abundance: NA
d_gene: NA
j_gene: TRBJ1-2
v_gene: TRBV2
CDR3aa: CASSSVVANYGYTF
CDR3nt: TGTGCCAGCAGCTCGGTCGTAGCTAACTATGGCTACACCTTC

abundance: once
d_gene: NA
j_gene: TRBJ2-1
v_gene: TRBV18
CDR3aa: CASSPYLYNEQFF
CDR3nt: TGTGCCAGCTCACCCTATCTCTACAATGAGCAGTTCTTC

abundance: NA
d_gene: NA
j_gene: TRBJ2-1
v_gene: TRBV5-4
CDR3aa: CASSLGSLLAHNAYNEQFF
CDR3nt: TGTGCCAGCAGCCTAGGGTCCCTACTAGCCCATAACGCCTACAATGAGCAGTTCTTC

abundance: NA
d_gene: NA
j_gene: TRBJ1-1
v_gene: TRBV6-5
CDR3aa: CASSLTVNTEAFF
CDR3nt: TGTGCCAGCAGTCTCACAGTGAACACTGAAGCTTTCTTT

abundance: few
d_gene: TRBD2
j_gene: TRBJ2-7
v_gene: TRBV6-1
CDR3aa: CATGLVILYF
CDR3nt: TGTGCCACAGGACTAGTTATTCTGTACTTC

abundance: few
d_gene: NA
j_gene: TRBJ2-2
v_gene: TRBV5-1
CDR3aa: CASSLALAGPGTGELFF
CDR3nt: TGCGCCAGCAGCTTGGCCCTCGCGGGCCCCGGCACCGGGGAGCTGTTTTTT

abundance: NA
d_gene: TRBD2
j_gene: TRBJ2-7
v_gene: TRBV15
CDR3aa: CATSRDPSGSEQYF
CDR3nt: TGTGCCACCAGCAGAGACCCCAGCGGGAGCGAGCAGTACTTC